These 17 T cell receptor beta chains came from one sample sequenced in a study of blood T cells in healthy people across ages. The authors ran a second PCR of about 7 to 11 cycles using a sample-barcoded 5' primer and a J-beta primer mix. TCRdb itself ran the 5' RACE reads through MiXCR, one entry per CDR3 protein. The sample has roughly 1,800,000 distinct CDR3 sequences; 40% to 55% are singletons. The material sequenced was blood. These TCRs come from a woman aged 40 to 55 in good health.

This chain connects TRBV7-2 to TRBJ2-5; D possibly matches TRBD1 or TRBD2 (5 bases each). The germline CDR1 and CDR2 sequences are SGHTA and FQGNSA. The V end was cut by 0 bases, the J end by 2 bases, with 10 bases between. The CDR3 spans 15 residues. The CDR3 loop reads CASSLARGPQETQYF. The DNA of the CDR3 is TGTGCCAGCAGCTTAGCGAGGGGACCACAAGAGACCCAGTACTTC.

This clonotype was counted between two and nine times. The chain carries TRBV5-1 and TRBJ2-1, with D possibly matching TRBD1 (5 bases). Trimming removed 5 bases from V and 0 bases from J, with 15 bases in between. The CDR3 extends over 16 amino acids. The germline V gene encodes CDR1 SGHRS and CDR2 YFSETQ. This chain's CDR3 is CASSPQGSNSYNEQFF. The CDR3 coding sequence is TGCGCCAGCAGTCCCCAGGGTTCCAACTCCTACAATGAGCAGTTCTTC.

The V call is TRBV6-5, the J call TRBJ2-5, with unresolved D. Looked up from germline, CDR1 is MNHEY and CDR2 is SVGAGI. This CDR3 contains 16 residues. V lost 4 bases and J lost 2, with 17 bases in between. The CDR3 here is CASSSPQDFPQETQYF. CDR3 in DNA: TGTGCCAGCAGTTCCCCTCAAGATTTCCCTCAAGAGACCCAGTACTTC.

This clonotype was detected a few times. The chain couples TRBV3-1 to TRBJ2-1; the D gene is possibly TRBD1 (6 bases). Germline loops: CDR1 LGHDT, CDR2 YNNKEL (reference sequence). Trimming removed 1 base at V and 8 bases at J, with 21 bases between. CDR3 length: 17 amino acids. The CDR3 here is CASSQGMWGRAQHEQFF. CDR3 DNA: TGTGCCAGCAGCCAAGGGATGTGGGGGCGCGCACAGCATGAGCAGTTCTTC.

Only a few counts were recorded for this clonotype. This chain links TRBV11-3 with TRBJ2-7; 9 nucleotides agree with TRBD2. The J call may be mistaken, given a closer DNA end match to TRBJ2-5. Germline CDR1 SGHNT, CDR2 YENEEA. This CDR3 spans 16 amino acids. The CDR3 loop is CASSLGLGLAGETQYF. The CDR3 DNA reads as TGTGCCAGCAGCTTGGGACTGGGACTAGCCGGCGAGACCCAGTACTTC.

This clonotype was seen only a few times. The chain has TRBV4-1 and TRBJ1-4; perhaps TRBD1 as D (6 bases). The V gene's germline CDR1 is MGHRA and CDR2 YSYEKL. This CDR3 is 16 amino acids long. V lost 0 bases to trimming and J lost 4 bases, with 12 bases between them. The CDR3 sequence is CASSQEGHRLNEKLFF. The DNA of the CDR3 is TGCGCCAGCAGCCAAGAGGGACACCGGCTTAATGAAAAACTGTTTTTT.

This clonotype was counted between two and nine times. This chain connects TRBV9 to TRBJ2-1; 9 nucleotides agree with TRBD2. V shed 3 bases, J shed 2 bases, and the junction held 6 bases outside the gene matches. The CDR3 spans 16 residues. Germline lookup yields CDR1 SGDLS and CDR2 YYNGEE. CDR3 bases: TGTGCCAGCAGCGCCGTAGCGGGGGTTGCCTACAATGAGCAGTTCTTC. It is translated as CASSAVAGVAYNEQFF.

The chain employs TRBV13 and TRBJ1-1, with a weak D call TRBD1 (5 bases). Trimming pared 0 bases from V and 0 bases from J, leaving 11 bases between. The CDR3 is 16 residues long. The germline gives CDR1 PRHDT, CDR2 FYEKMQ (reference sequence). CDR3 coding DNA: TGTGCCAGCAGCTTAGGCCTGGGACGAATGAACACTGAAGCTTTCTTT. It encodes CASSLGLGRMNTEAFF.

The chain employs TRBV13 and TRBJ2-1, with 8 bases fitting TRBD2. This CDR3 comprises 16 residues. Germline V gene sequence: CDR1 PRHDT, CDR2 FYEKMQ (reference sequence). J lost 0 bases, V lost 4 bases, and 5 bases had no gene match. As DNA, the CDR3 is TGTGCCAGCAGCTCCCCGGGGGGGCGCTCCTACAATGAGCAGTTCTTC. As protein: CASSSPGGRSYNEQFF.

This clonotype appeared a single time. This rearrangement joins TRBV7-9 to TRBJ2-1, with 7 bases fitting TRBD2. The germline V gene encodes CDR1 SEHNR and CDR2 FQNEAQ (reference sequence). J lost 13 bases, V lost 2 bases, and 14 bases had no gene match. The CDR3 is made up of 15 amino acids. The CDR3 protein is CASSLPALARETQFF. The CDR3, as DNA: TGTGCCAGCAGCTTACCGGCACTAGCGCGAGAGACCCAGTTCTTC.

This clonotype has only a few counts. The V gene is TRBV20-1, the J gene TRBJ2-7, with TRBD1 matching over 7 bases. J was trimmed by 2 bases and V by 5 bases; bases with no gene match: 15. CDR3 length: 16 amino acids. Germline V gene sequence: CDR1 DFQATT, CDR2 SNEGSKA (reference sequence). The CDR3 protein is CSAFPGRDRATYEQYF. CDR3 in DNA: TGCAGTGCTTTCCCTGGTAGAGACAGGGCCACCTACGAGCAGTACTTC.

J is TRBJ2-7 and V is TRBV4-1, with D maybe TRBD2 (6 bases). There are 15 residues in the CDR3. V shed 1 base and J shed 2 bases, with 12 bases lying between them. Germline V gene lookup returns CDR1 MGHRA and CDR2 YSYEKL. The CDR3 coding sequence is TGCGCCAGCAGCCAAGCCCGGGACTCTACCTACGAGCAGTACTTC. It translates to CASSQARDSTYEQYF.

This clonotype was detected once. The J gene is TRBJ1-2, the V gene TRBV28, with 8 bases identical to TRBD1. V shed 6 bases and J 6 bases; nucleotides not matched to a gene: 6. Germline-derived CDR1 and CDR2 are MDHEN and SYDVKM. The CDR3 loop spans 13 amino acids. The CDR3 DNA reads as TGTGCCAGCAGGCCGGACAGGGTCAATGGCTACACCTTC. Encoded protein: CASRPDRVNGYTF.

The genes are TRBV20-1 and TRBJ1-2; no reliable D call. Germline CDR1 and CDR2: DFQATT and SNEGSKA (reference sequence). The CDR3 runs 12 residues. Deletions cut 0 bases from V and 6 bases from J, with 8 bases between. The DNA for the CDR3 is TGCAGTGCTAGAGATCAGCGGGATGGCTACACCTTC. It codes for CSARDQRDGYTF.

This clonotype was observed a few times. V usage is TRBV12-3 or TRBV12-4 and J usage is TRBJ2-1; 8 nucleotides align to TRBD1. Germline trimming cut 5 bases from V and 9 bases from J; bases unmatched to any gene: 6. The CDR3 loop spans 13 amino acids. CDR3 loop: CASSAAGGGEQFF. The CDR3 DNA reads TGTGCCAGCAGTGCTGCAGGGGGCGGTGAGCAGTTCTTC.

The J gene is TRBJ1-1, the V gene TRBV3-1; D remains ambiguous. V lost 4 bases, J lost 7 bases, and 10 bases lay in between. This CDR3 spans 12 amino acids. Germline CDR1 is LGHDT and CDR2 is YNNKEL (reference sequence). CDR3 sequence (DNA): TGTGCCAGCAGCCTACAATCCTATGAAGCTTTCTTT. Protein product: CASSLQSYEAFF.

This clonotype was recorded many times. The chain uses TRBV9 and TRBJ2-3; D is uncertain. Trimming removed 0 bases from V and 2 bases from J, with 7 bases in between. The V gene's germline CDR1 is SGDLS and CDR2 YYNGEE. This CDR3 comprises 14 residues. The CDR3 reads CASSVGLSTDTQYF. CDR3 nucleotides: TGTGCCAGCAGCGTAGGACTTTCCACAGATACGCAGTATTTT.